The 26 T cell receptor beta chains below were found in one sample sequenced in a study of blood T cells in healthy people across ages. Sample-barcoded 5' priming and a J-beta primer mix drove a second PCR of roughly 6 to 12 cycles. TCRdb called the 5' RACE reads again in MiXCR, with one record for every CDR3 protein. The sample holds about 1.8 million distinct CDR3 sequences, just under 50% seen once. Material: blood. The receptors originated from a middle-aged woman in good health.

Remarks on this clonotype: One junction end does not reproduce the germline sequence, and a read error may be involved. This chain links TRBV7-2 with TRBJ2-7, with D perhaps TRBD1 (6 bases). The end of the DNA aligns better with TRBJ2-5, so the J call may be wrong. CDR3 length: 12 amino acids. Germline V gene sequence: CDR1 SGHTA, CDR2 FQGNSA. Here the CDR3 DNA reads TGTGCCGGCAGCCTTACAGGGGAGACCCAGTACTTC. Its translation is CAGSLTGETQYF.

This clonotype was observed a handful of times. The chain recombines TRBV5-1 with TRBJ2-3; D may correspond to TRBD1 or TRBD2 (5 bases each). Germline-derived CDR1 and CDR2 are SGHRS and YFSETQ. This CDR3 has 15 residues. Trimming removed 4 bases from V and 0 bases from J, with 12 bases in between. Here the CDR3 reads CASSRNRDSTDTQYF. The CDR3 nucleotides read TGCGCCAGCAGCCGAAACCGGGACAGCACAGATACGCAGTATTTT.

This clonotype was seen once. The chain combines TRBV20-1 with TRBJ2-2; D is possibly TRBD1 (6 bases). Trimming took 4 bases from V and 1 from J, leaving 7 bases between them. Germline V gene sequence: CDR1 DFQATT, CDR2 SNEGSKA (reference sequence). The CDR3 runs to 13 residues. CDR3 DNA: TGCAGTGCTATGACAGGGAACACCGGGGAGCTGTTTTTT. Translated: CSAMTGNTGELFF.

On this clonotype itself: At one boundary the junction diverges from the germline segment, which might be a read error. The CDR3 reads CVSSSGDSPNEKLFF. The CDR3 DNA sequence: TGTGTCAGCAGCTCAGGGGACAGCCCCAATGAAAAACTGTTTTTT. The V call is TRBV7-9, the J call TRBJ1-4; TRBD1 matches at 7 bases. CDR1 is SEHNR, CDR2 FQNEAQ, per germline (reference sequence). The CDR3 consists of 15 residues.

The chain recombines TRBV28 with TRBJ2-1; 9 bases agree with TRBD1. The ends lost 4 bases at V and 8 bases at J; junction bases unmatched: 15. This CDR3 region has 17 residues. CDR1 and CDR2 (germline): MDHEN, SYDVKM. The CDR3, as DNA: TGTGCCAGCAGTTCGCCCAAACCCTCACAGGGGGCTCATGAGCAGTTCTTC. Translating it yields CASSSPKPSQGAHEQFF.

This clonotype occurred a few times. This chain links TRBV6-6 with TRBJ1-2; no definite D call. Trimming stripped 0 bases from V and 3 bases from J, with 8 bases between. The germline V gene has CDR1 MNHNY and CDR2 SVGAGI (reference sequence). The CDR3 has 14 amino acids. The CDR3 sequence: CASSYSPQDYGYTF. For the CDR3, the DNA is TGTGCCAGCAGTTACTCGCCCCAGGACTATGGCTACACCTTC.

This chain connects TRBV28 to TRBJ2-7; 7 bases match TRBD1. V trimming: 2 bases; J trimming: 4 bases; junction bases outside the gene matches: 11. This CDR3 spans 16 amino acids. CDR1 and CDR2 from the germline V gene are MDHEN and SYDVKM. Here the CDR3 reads CASSLPGTASSYEQYF. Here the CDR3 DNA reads TGTGCCAGCAGTTTACCCGGGACAGCGAGCTCTTACGAGCAGTACTTC.

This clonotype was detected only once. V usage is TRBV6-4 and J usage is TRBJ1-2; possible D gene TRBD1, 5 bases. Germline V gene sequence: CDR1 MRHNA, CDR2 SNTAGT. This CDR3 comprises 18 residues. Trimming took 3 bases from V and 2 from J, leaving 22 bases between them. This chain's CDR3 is CASSEKSDIWQGNYGYTF. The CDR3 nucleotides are TGTGCCAGCAGTGAGAAGTCGGATATATGGCAGGGAAACTATGGCTACACCTTC.

The CDR3 sequence: CSVLDPGRGPYGYTF. CDR3 sequence (DNA): TGCAGCGTCCTCGATCCCGGACGGGGTCCCTATGGCTACACCTTC. The rearrangement uses TRBV29-1 and TRBJ1-2; D is unresolved. V was shortened by 6 bases and J by 4 bases, with 21 bases between the two germline ends. CDR1 and CDR2 (germline): SQVTM, ANQGSEA. This CDR3 comprises 15 residues.

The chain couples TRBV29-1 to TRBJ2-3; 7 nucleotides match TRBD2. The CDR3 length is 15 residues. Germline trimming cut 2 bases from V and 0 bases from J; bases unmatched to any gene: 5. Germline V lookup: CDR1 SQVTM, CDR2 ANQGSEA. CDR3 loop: CSVESGRESTDTQYF. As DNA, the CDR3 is TGCAGCGTTGAATCAGGGCGGGAGAGCACAGATACGCAGTATTTT.

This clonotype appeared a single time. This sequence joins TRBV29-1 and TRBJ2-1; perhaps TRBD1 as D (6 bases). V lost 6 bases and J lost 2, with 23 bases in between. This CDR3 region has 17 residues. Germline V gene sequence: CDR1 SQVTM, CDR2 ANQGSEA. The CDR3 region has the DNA TGCAGCGTGGCCGGGACACACGACGAGGAGGCCTACAATGAGCAGTTCTTC. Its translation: CSVAGTHDEEAYNEQFF.

The CDR3 DNA reads TGCAGTGCTAGATTAGGGACGCGGGGGTCTGGCTACACCTTC. Protein: CSARLGTRGSGYTF. V gene TRBV20-1 combines with J gene TRBJ1-2, with D tentatively TRBD1 (5 bases). The CDR3 runs 14 residues. Germline V lookup: CDR1 DFQATT, CDR2 SNEGSKA (reference sequence). The V gene lost 2 bases and the J gene lost 7 bases, with 17 bases spanning the gap.

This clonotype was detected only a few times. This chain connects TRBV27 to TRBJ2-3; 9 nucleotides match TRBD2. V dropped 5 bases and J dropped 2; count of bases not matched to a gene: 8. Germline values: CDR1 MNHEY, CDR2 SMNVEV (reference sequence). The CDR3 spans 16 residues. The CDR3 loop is CASSPYLAGATDTQYF. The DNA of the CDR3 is TGTGCCAGCAGTCCGTACTTAGCGGGGGCCACAGATACGCAGTATTTT.

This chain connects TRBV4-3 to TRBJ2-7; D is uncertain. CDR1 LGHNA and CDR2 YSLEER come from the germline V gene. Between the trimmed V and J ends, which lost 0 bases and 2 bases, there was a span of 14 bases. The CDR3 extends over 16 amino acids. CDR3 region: CASSQDISELAYEQYF. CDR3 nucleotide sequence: TGCGCCAGCAGCCAAGATATCTCCGAGCTGGCCTACGAGCAGTACTTC.

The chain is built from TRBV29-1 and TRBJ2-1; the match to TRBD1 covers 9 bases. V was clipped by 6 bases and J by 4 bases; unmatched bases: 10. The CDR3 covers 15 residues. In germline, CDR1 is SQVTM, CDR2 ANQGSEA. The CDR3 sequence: CSVSPRQGVYNEQFF. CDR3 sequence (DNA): TGCAGCGTATCCCCGAGACAGGGGGTTTACAATGAGCAGTTCTTC.

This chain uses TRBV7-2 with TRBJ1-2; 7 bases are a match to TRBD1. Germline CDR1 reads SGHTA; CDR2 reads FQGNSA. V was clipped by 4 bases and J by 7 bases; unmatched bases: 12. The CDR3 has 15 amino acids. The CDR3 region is CASSSYTGVGGGYTF. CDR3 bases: TGTGCCAGCAGCTCCTACACAGGGGTAGGGGGTGGCTACACCTTC.

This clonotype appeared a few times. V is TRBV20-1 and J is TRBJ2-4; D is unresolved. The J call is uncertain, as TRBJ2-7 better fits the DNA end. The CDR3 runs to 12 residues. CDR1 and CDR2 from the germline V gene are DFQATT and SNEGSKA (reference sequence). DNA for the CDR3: TGCAGTGCTAGACCGGACGGTTACGAGCAGTACTTC. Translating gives CSARPDGYEQYF.

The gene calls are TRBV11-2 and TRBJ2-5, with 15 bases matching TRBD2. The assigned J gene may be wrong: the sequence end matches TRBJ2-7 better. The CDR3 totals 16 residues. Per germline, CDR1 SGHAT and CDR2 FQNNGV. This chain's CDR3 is CASSLKGLAGGSEQYF. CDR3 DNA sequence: TGTGCCAGCAGCTTAAAAGGACTAGCGGGGGGGAGCGAGCAGTACTTC.

This CDR3 is CSARDLFTSGGVTKNIQYF. Written as DNA, the CDR3 is TGCAGTGCTAGAGATCTTTTTACTAGCGGGGGGGTTACCAAAAACATTCAGTACTTC. This chain connects TRBV20-1 to TRBJ2-4, with 13 positions matching TRBD2. Unmatched junction bases numbered 10, after V lost 0 bases and J lost 2 bases. Germline V gene sequence: CDR1 DFQATT, CDR2 SNEGSKA (reference sequence). The CDR3 has 19 amino acids.

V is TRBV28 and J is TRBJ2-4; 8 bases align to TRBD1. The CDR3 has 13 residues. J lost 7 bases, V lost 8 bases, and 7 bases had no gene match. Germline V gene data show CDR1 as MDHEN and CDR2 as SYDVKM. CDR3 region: CASRGQGSNIQYF. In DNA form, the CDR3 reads TGTGCCAGCCGCGGACAGGGTTCGAACATTCAGTACTTC.

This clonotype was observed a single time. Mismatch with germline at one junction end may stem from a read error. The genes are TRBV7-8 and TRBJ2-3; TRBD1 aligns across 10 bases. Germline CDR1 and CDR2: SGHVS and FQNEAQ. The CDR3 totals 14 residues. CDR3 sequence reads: CACSLGQGTDTQYF. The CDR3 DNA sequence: TGTGCCTGCAGCTTGGGACAGGGGACAGATACGCAGTATTTT.

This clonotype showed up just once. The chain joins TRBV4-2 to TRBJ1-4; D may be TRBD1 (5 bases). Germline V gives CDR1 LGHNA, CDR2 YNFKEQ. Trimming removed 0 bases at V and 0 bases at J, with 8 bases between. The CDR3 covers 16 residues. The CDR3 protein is CASSQDGDPTNEKLFF. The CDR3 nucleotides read TGTGCCAGCAGCCAAGACGGGGACCCAACTAATGAAAAACTGTTTTTT.

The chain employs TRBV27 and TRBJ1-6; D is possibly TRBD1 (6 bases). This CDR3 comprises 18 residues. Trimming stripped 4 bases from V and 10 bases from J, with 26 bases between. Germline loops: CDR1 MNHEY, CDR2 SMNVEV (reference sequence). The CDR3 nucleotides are TGTGCCAGCAGTTCGGAGAGGTCCCCAGCAGGGACAAACTCACCCCTCCACTTT. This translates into CASSSERSPAGTNSPLHF.

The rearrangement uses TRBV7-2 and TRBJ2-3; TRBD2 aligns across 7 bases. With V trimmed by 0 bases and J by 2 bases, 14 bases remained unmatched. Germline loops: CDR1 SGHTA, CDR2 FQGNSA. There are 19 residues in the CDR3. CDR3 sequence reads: CASSLARHGGSYNTDTQYF. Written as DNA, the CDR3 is TGTGCCAGCAGCTTAGCACGTCATGGCGGGAGCTATAACACAGATACGCAGTATTTT.

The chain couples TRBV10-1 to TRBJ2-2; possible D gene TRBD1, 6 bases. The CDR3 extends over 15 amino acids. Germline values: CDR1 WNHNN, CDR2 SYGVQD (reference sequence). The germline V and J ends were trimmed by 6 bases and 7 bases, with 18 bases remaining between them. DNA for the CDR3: TGCGCCAGCAGGAAAAACAGGGAATTGGGCGGGGAGCTGTTTTTT. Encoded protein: CASRKNRELGGELFF.

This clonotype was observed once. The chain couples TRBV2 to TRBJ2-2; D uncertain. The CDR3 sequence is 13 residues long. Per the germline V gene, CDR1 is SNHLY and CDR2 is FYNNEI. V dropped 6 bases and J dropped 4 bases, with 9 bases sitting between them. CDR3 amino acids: CASRKEVTGELFF. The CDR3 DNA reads TGTGCCAGCAGGAAAGAGGTCACCGGGGAGCTGTTTTTT. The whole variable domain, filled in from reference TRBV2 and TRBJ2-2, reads EPEVTQTPSHQVTQMGQEVILRCVPISNHLYFYWYRQILGQKVEFLVSFYNNEISEKSEIFDDQFSVERPDGSNFTLKIRSTKLEDSAMYFCASRKEVTGELFFGEGSRLTVL.